These 27 T cell receptor beta chains originate from one sample sequenced in a study of T cell repertoires in cytomegalovirus infection. No antigens are known for them. TCRdb called the reads again in MiXCR, with one record for every CDR3 protein. This table has about 700,000 distinct CDR3 sequences, around a third appearing once. The input for sequencing was cultured PBMCs, taken from culture after CMV antigen stimulation. The origin of the receptors is a human donor in good health (CMV status not recorded). Some clones in this sample may be carry-over from other donors' samples.

This clonotype was counted a few times. The chain carries TRBV19 and TRBJ1-2; 9 bases map to TRBD1. V lost 5 bases to trimming and J lost 4 bases; unmatched junction nucleotides: 5. Germline values: CDR1 LNHDA, CDR2 SQIVND (reference sequence). The CDR3 has 14 residues. The CDR3 bases are TGTGCCAGTAGTCCCGGGACAGGGACCTATGGCTACACCTTC. Protein product: CASSPGTGTYGYTF. The whole variable domain, filled in from reference TRBV19 and TRBJ1-2, reads DGGITQSPKYLFRKEGQNVTLSCEQNLNHDAMYWYRQDPGQGLRLIYYSQIVNDFQKGDIAEGYSVSREKKESFPLTVTSAQKNPTAFYLCASSPGTGTYGYTFGSGTRLTVV.

Here the CDR3 reads CASSPDGYSYEQYF. CDR3 in DNA: TGTGCCAGCAGTCCAGACGGGTACTCCTACGAGCAGTACTTC. The V gene is TRBV6-1, the J gene TRBJ2-7; D uncertain. The CDR3 has 14 amino acids. Trimming removed 5 bases from V and 0 bases from J, with 11 bases in between. In germline, CDR1 is MNHNS, CDR2 SASEGT.

The chain employs TRBV24-1 and TRBJ2-1; TRBD1 matches 8 bases. Per the germline V gene, CDR1 is KGHDR and CDR2 is SFDVKD. The CDR3 contains 15 residues. With V trimmed by 10 bases and J by 4 bases, 11 bases remained unmatched. The CDR3 loop reads CATSGWTGMYNEQFF. The CDR3 DNA sequence: TGTGCCACTTCAGGTTGGACAGGGATGTACAATGAGCAGTTCTTC.

This clonotype was counted a few times. V gene TRBV20-1 combines with J gene TRBJ1-1; a weak D match, TRBD1 (6 bases). The V end was cut by 3 bases, the J end by 11 bases, with 19 bases between. Germline assignment: CDR1 DFQATT and CDR2 SNEGSKA (reference sequence). CDR3 length: 13 residues. The DNA for the CDR3 is TGCAGTGCTAGGAACGTCGCGGGGGCTACCGCTTTCTTT. This encodes CSARNVAGATAFF.

The J gene is TRBJ1-6, the V gene TRBV6-5, with D hard to call. Trimming shortened V by 0 bases and J by 7 bases, and 4 bases separated the two germline ends. The CDR3 sequence is 13 residues long. Germline V CDR1 and CDR2: MNHEY, SVGAGI. The CDR3 here is CASSYSQNSPLHF. The DNA for the CDR3 is TGTGCCAGCAGTTACTCGCAAAATTCACCCCTCCACTTT.

This clonotype was counted a few times. The chain uses TRBV20-1 and TRBJ2-2; the D is unclear. This CDR3 comprises 13 residues. The germline V gene encodes CDR1 DFQATT and CDR2 SNEGSKA (reference sequence). V gave up 3 bases and J gave up 3 bases, with 8 bases separating them. The CDR3 bases are TGCAGTGCTAGGGCCCGGTACACCGGGGAGCTGTTTTTT. Translating it yields CSARARYTGELFF.

This clonotype was detected a few times. The CDR3 DNA reads TGTGCCAGCAGCCATCCCGACAGGGTGGCTGATGGCTACACCTTC. Its protein is CASSHPDRVADGYTF. This chain uses TRBV4-2 with TRBJ1-2; 7 nucleotides align to TRBD1. The length of the CDR3 is 15 residues. The trim removed 3 bases at V and 6 bases at J, leaving 10 bases unmatched. Looked up from germline, CDR1 is LGHNA and CDR2 is YNFKEQ.

V usage is TRBV5-4 and J usage is TRBJ2-1, with a tentative D call TRBD1 (5 bases). CDR3 length: 14 residues. V lost 3 bases to trimming and J lost 4 bases, with 11 bases between them. CDR1 and CDR2 from the germline V gene are SGHNT and YYREEE (reference sequence). CDR3 sequence reads: CASSYPPGYNEQFF. In DNA form, the CDR3 reads TGTGCCAGCAGCTACCCCCCAGGGTACAATGAGCAGTTCTTC.

The V call is TRBV9, the J call TRBJ2-1; TRBD2 matches 11 bases. V was clipped by 4 bases and J by 8 bases; unmatched bases: 14. The length of the CDR3 is 17 residues. Germline CDR1 and CDR2: SGDLS and YYNGEE. The CDR3 loop reads CASSPRTSGFVGDEQFF. CDR3 nucleotide sequence: TGTGCCAGCAGCCCTCGGACTAGCGGGTTTGTTGGCGATGAGCAGTTCTTC.

This clonotype was recorded a few times. The chain combines TRBV18 with TRBJ1-4; D is unresolved. V was cut by 2 bases and J by 4 bases, with 5 bases left in between. Germline assignment: CDR1 KGHSH and CDR2 LQKENI. The CDR3 extends over 13 amino acids. The CDR3 region is CASSPGYNEKLFF. The CDR3 DNA reads TGTGCCAGCTCACCAGGTTATAATGAAAAACTGTTTTTT.

The V and J genes are TRBV5-1 and TRBJ2-7; a possible D gene is TRBD1 (6 bases). CDR1 and CDR2 (germline): SGHRS, YFSETQ. V was shortened by 4 bases and J by 4 bases, with 15 bases between the two germline ends. This CDR3 comprises 14 residues. CDR3 protein: CASSRTAGTYEQYF. The DNA of the CDR3 is TGCGCCAGCAGCAGGACAGCCGGAACGTACGAGCAGTACTTC.

This clonotype was found a few times. The chain employs TRBV7-4 and TRBJ2-1; D call uncertain. With 3 bases removed from V and 7 bases from J, the gap between germline ends came to 13 bases. This CDR3 comprises 14 residues. The germline V gene has CDR1 SGHVT and CDR2 SQSDAQ. This CDR3 reads CASSLVSPRNEQFF. CDR3 in DNA: TGTGCCAGCAGCTTGGTATCCCCGCGGAATGAGCAGTTCTTC.

This clonotype has more than one count but fewer than ten. The chain has TRBV7-2 and TRBJ2-6, with 8 bases aligning to TRBD2. V lost 6 bases, J lost 1 base, and 14 bases stayed unmatched. Germline values: CDR1 SGHTA, CDR2 FQGNSA. This CDR3 has 19 residues. The CDR3 nucleotides are TGTGCCAGCAGGCGCCCGGGGGGGCCCAGCCAATCTGGGGCCAACGTCCTGACTTTC. This sequence encodes CASRRPGGPSQSGANVLTF.

This clonotype has just a few counts. The chain has TRBV6-5 and TRBJ2-3, with D tentatively TRBD1 (6 bases). V was clipped by 0 bases and J by 2 bases, with 12 bases between them. The CDR3 runs to 16 residues. From germline, CDR1 is MNHEY and CDR2 SVGAGI. In nucleotides, the CDR3 is TGTGCCAGCAGTTACTCGGGGGCCCTTCCCACAGATACGCAGTATTTT. Its protein product is CASSYSGALPTDTQYF.

Details on this clonotype: A single base separates this from a much larger clone, so it may be a read error. It is likely a read error, because the conserved phenylalanine at the end of the CDR3 is missing. V usage is TRBV7-8 and J usage is TRBJ1-3; D ambiguous. CDR1 and CDR2 from the germline V gene are SGHVS and FQNEAQ. Trimming took 3 bases from V and 0 from J, leaving 12 bases between them. The CDR3 covers 16 residues. The DNA of the CDR3 is TGTGCCAGCAGCTTCCCAAGGGTAATCTCTGGAAACACCATATATTCT. Protein sequence: CASSFPRVISGNTIYS.

Here the CDR3 reads CSVPHGTGTGEQFF. Written as DNA, the CDR3 is TGCAGCGTACCCCATGGGACCGGGACGGGTGAGCAGTTCTTC. V is TRBV29-1 and J is TRBJ2-1, with D perhaps matching TRBD1 or TRBD2 (5 bases each). The germline CDR1 and CDR2 sequences are SQVTM and ANQGSEA. This CDR3 spans 14 amino acids. V lost 6 bases and J lost 9, with 21 bases in between.

The table lists this clonotype with a few counts. The chain has TRBV7-9 and TRBJ2-5, with D possibly being TRBD1 (6 bases). Trimming cost V 5 bases and J 1 base, with 11 bases left between them. In germline, CDR1 is SEHNR, CDR2 FQNEAQ (reference sequence). The CDR3 runs to 14 residues. This chain's CDR3 is CASSPGQFQETQYF. As DNA, the CDR3 is TGTGCCAGCAGCCCGGGACAATTCCAAGAGACCCAGTACTTC. Looking up the rest from reference TRBV7-9 and TRBJ2-5 gives the full variable domain: DTGVSQNPRHKITKRGQNVTFRCDPISEHNRLYWYRQTLGQGPEFLTYFQNEAQLEKSRLLSDRFSAERPKGSFSTLEIQRTEQGDSAMYLCASSPGQFQETQYFGPGTRLLVL.

The gene calls are TRBV7-2 and TRBJ1-3; D is possibly TRBD1 (6 bases). The V gene lost 5 bases and the J gene lost 9 bases, with 14 bases spanning the gap. CDR1 SGHTA and CDR2 FQGNSA come from the germline V gene. The CDR3 is 13 amino acids. DNA of the CDR3: TGTGCCAGCAGCAGCAGACAGGAGGTCACCATATATTTT. This gives the protein CASSSRQEVTIYF. The whole variable domain, remainder taken from reference TRBV7-2 and TRBJ1-3, is GAGVSQSPSNKVTEKGKDVELRCDPISGHTALYWYRQSLGQGLEFLIYFQGNSAPDKSGLPSDRFSAERTGGSVSTLTIQRTQQEDSAVYLCASSSRQEVTIYFGEGSWLTVV.

V is TRBV19 and J is TRBJ1-4; possible D gene TRBD1, 5 bases. The CDR3 extends over 15 amino acids. Deletions cut 5 bases from V and 6 bases from J, with 16 bases between. Germline V lookup: CDR1 LNHDA, CDR2 SQIVND (reference sequence). CDR3 nucleotide sequence: TGTGCCAGTAGTTTGATCGGGGCATCGGATGAAAAACTGTTTTTT. Translated: CASSLIGASDEKLFF.

The chain employs TRBV7-6 and TRBJ1-4; D may be TRBD1 (5 bases). Looked up from germline, CDR1 is SGHVS and CDR2 is FNYEAQ. V gave up 5 bases and J gave up 8 bases, with 21 bases separating them. This CDR3 has 16 residues. CDR3 amino acids: CASSPPPSMWGEKLFF. Here the CDR3 DNA reads TGTGCCAGCAGCCCCCCCCCCAGCATGTGGGGGGAAAAACTGTTTTTT.

Only a few counts were recorded for this clonotype. This chain uses TRBV7-9 with TRBJ2-1; D gene uncertain. The CDR3 contains 13 residues. V was clipped by 5 bases and J by 14 bases, with 19 bases between them. CDR1 is SEHNR and CDR2 is FQNEAQ in the germline V gene (reference sequence). The chain's CDR3 is CASSRPGVGTKFF. The CDR3 DNA follows: TGTGCCAGCAGCCGACCGGGCGTGGGCACGAAGTTCTTC.

This clonotype was detected only a few times. The V call is TRBV5-4, the J call TRBJ2-4; either TRBD1 or TRBD2 may supply D (5 bases each). This CDR3 has 13 amino acids. Germline V lookup: CDR1 SGHNT, CDR2 YYREEE (reference sequence). V was clipped by 3 bases and J by 6 bases, with 10 bases between them. CDR3 sequence: CASSSRERNIQYF. In nucleotides, the CDR3 is TGTGCCAGCAGCTCCAGGGAGAGAAACATTCAGTACTTC.

This clonotype was picked up one time. This rearrangement joins TRBV5-4 to TRBJ2-3; D gene unclear. The CDR3 loop spans 17 amino acids. Trimming removed 4 bases from V and 6 bases from J, with 24 bases in between. The germline gives CDR1 SGHNT, CDR2 YYREEE (reference sequence). CDR3 DNA sequence: TGTGCCAGCAGCCTTCCCGCAGGTAGCCTTCCCAGGGATACGCAGTATTTT. Translation: CASSLPAGSLPRDTQYF.

This clonotype occurred many times. J is TRBJ2-7 and V is TRBV7-2; 10 bases are a match to TRBD2. The CDR3 totals 15 residues. V was clipped by 5 bases and J by 2 bases; unmatched bases: 6. Germline lookup yields CDR1 SGHTA and CDR2 FQGNSA. The CDR3 is CASSPGLARAYEQYF. The CDR3 bases are TGTGCCAGCAGCCCGGGACTAGCGAGGGCCTACGAGCAGTACTTC.

This clonotype has only a few counts. The chain is built from TRBV20-1 and TRBJ2-7; 9 nucleotides agree with TRBD1. CDR1 is DFQATT and CDR2 is SNEGSKA in the germline V gene (reference sequence). The CDR3 totals 13 residues. V shed 6 bases and J 2 bases; nucleotides not matched to a gene: 5. The CDR3 coding sequence is TGCAGTGCCGGGACAGGGATGGCCTACGAGCAGTACTTC. Its translation is CSAGTGMAYEQYF.

In this sample, this clonotype turned up many times. The chain couples TRBV6-2 or TRBV6-3 to TRBJ1-2; D is unresolved. Germline-derived CDR1 and CDR2 are MNHEY and SVGEGT. Trimming shortened V by 2 bases and J by 4 bases, and 14 bases separated the two germline ends. The CDR3 is 15 amino acids. The CDR3 DNA reads TGTGCCAGCAGTTACGGCTATGAGTCTGGCTATGGCTACACCTTC. Its translation is CASSYGYESGYGYTF.

The chain recombines TRBV7-2 with TRBJ2-4; 11 bases fit TRBD2. Looked up from germline, CDR1 is SGHTA and CDR2 is FQGNSA. V was clipped by 1 base and J by 3 bases; unmatched bases: 2. The CDR3 is 16 residues long. The CDR3 DNA reads as TGTGCCAGCAGCTTAGGTAGCGGGAGGGGCAAAAACATTCAGTACTTC. As protein: CASSLGSGRGKNIQYF. Combining the CDR3 with reference TRBV7-2 and TRBJ2-4 gives the whole variable domain GAGVSQSPSNKVTEKGKDVELRCDPISGHTALYWYRQSLGQGLEFLIYFQGNSAPDKSGLPSDRFSAERTGGSVSTLTIQRTQQEDSAVYLCASSLGSGRGKNIQYFGAGTRLSVL.